This T cell receptor beta chain is drawn from a study of blood T cell repertoires in COVID-19 (TCRdb year 2020). As for the study more broadly: Collaborator samples came from the United States, Italy and Spain and covered acute and convalescent phases of COVID-19. The sample metadata nearly always contained a de-identified subject ID, COVID-19 status, age in years and sex. Where HLA class I and class II types were available, the types were taken from metadata supplied by the sample provider, not from assay-based typing. Deeply sampled blood TCRbeta repertoires from subjects exposed to, actively infected with, or recovered from COVID-19 were included in the dataset. The repertoires were released in a freely available public database meant as a resource for research on the immune response to SARS-CoV-2. The prospective study material was composed of cDNA or gDNA derived from T cells, B-cell-depleted T cells, or PBMCs. Samples were obtained from the ongoing ImmuneRACE study (first 160 participants) and from 1,254 subjects provided by 6 global collaborators.

The CDR3 goes from the cysteine to the phenylalanine over 14 residues. Left in the record is the CDR3 DNA by itself, 42 bases read in frame from the first base. Trimming leaves V shorter by 2 bases and J shorter by 7 bases, with the junction holding 7 bases beyond the gene matches. Reading the germline V gene gives CDR1 MGHDK and CDR2 SYGVNS. As regards this clone: The antigen this receptor binds is unknown. The sample holds no much larger clone one base away, and base qualities are not on file.

TCRbeta CDR3 regions were amplified from genomic DNA using the immunoSEQ Assay, a bias-controlled multiplex PCR. As for the original processing: The number of nucleated cells in each sample was estimated by amplification of reference gene primers within the assay. To quantify the absolute abundance of each unique TCRbeta CDR3 rearrangement, sequence reads were collapsed and filtered. For each sample, productive Simpson clonality was calculated as the square root of Simpson's diversity index over productive rearrangements. Drawn from immuneACCESS, this table holds only the in-frame rearrangements with V and J called that TCRdb kept. Clones are partly lost; checked studies trace under half to an unresolved V gene and leave the rest unexplained. V and J calls plus clone size are reproduced from that table; the DNA served to infer D and trimming. This sample lists around 180,000 clones; around 85% were detected once. 6.9% of the sample lies in the top ten.

On the study overall, not on this receptor specifically: Clinical and demographic metadata were provided uncurated, with the amount varying by source and participant.

One collaborating source in Seattle enrolled patients during active infection and followed them longitudinally through the course of disease. Collaborating institutions collected whole blood in K2EDTA tubes following their own protocols. For TCRbeta analysis, collaborators shipped samples in one of three forms: frozen whole blood, isolated PBMCs, or DNA extracted from either of those sample types. The source is a man older than 75 with COVID-19, enrolled during active disease. Sequenced sample: peripheral blood. The rearrangement joined TRBV25-1 to TRBJ1-1, with 7 bases in between that match TRBD1. The sequence in DNA is TGTGCCAGCAGTGAAATGAGGGGGCGTAGTGAAGCTTTCTTT. Translated, it reads CASSEMRGRSEAFF.